This entry concerns a single TCR beta chain. Other DNA sequences in this sample translate to the same CDR3. Using immunoSEQ multiplex PCR, the repertoire was profiled, and TCRdb retains in-frame clones only, with some absent. The sample consists of about 140,000 clones, about 90% of them appearing once. The data were obtained in a study of T cell responses to AZD1222 COVID-19 vaccine. CDR1 and CDR2 from the germline V gene are SGHTA and FQGNSA. The CDR3 consists of 13 residues. V was cut by 5 bases and J by 4 bases, with 11 bases left in between. The sequencing here drew on peripheral blood, taken on day 0 of AZD1222 vaccination. V gene TRBV7-2 combines with J gene TRBJ1-1; D uncertain. The TCR sequence derives from an adult in good health. CDR3 protein: CASSTRGGTEAFF. DNA of the CDR3: TGTGCCAGCAGCACCCGGGGTGGCACTGAAGCTTTCTTT.